The source of this T cell receptor delta chain is a study of human gamma delta and Vdelta1 T cells. TCRdb re-called the PCR reads through CATT. This sample carries about 6,500 delta-chain clones, almost 40% of them seen once, and the ten largest clones take about 6.4%. This CDR3 is 21 amino acids long. The J segment lost 2 bases and the V segment lost 4 bases, leaving 22 bases of the junction unmatched. The germline V gene encodes CDR1 TSWWSYY and CDR2 QGS. General study results and limits: Polyclonal Delta One T cells reportedly showed broad cytotoxic targeting of acute myeloid leukemia.

For this clone: Its antigen is not identified.

The chain has TRDV1 and TRDJ1; 10 bases fit TRDD3. The sample consisted of Vdelta1 gamma-delta T cells from blood grown in culture (DOT cells). The sequence was obtained from a human donor in good health. CDR3 sequence: CALGVNYLSTGGLGVTDKLIF. The CDR3 DNA reads TGTGCTCTTGGGGTAAACTACCTGTCTACTGGGGGATTGGGAGTAACCGATAAACTCATCTTT.